Listed here are 4 T cell receptor beta chains from one sample, sequenced in a study of cytomegalovirus exposure and HLA in healthy donors. PCR used 60 Vbeta primers and 13 Jbeta primers. Generated by immunoSEQ multiplex PCR, the TCRdb table keeps only in-frame clones and is missing some. The table lists 210,000 or so clones, 65% to 90% of them singletons, with roughly 1.3% in the top ten. The sequencing input was PBMCs. These receptors originate from a girl under 18 in good health and CMV-seronegative.

CDR3 sequence: CASSPPTAGGSTDTQYF. The CDR3 DNA follows: TGTGCCAGCTCACCACCGACGGCAGGGGGCTCAACAGATACGCAGTATTTT. V is TRBV18 and J is TRBJ2-3; 8 positions match TRBD1. Germline values: CDR1 KGHSH, CDR2 LQKENI. CDR3 length equals 17 residues. V shed 0 bases, J shed 3 bases, and the junction held 8 bases outside the gene matches.

The chain recombines TRBV30 with TRBJ1-2; TRBD1 aligns across 7 bases. Germline assignment: CDR1 GTSNPN and CDR2 SVGIG (reference sequence). The CDR3 has 14 amino acids. The V segment lost 0 bases and the J segment 14 bases; nucleotides outside the gene matches: 15. The CDR3 bases are TGTGCCTGGAGTGTTAGCCTAGACAGGGAGATAGGGACCTTC. Translation: CAWSVSLDREIGTF.

V gene TRBV9 combines with J gene TRBJ2-2; D remains unclear. The CDR3 totals 15 residues. Germline CDR1 is SGDLS and CDR2 is YYNGEE. V was pared by 0 bases and J by 2 bases, with 8 bases between. CDR3 nucleotides: TGTGCCAGCAGCGTAGATGCAGTCAACACCGGGGAGCTGTTTTTT. Translation: CASSVDAVNTGELFF.

V and J are TRBV19 and TRBJ1-5; 8 bases map to TRBD1. The V segment lost 9 bases and the J segment 2 bases; nucleotides outside the gene matches: 6. CDR1 and CDR2 from the germline V gene are LNHDA and SQIVND (reference sequence). This CDR3 is 14 amino acids long. The CDR3 loop is CASGQGLRNQPQHF. The DNA of the CDR3 is TGTGCCAGCGGACAGGGCCTTCGCAATCAGCCCCAGCATTTT.